The clone carrying this T cell receptor beta chain was detected only a few times. The sample originates from a study of blood T cells in healthy people across ages. Alongside a J-beta primer mix, a sample-barcoded 5' primer served in a second PCR lasting roughly 7 to 12 cycles. TCRdb recomputed calls from the 5' RACE reads with MiXCR, one row per CDR3 protein. Here the sample spans some 1,000,000 distinct CDR3 sequences, roughly a quarter being singletons. The same data also went into a second study, on T cells of mothers and their children.

Sequenced input: blood. The sequence was collected from a girl aged 2 to 9 in good health.

The CDR3 nucleotides are TGTGCCAGCAGCCGGGGGGCCGGCTACGAGCAGTACTTC. Encoded protein: CASSRGAGYEQYF. This chain connects TRBV7-9 to TRBJ2-7; tentative D call: TRBD2 (7 bases). V lost 5 bases, J lost 3 bases, and 11 bases lay in between. The CDR3 has 13 residues. Germline CDR1 and CDR2: SEHNR and FQNEAQ (reference sequence).